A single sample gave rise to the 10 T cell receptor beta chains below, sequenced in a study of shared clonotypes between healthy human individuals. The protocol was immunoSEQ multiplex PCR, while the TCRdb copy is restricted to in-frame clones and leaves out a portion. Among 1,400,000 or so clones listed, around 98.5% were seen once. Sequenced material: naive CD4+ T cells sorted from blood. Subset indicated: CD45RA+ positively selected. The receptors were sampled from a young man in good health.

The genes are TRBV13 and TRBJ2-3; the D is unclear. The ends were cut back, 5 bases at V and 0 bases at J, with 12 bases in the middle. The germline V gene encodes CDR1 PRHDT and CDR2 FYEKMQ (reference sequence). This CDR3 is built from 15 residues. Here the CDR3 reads CASSLYPGSTDTQYF. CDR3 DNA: TGTGCCAGCAGCCTCTATCCCGGGAGCACAGATACGCAGTATTTT. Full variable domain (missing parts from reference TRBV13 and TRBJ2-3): AAGVIQSPRHLIKEKRETATLKCYPIPRHDTVYWYQQGPGQDPQFLISFYEKMQSDKGSIPDRFSAQQFSDYHSELNMSSLELGDSALYFCASSLYPGSTDTQYFGPGTRLTVL.

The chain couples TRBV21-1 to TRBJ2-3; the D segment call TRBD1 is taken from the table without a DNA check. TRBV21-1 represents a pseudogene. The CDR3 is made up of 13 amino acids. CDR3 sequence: CASLTQGPDTQYF. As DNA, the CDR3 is TGTGCCAGCTTAACCCAGGGCCCAGATACGCAGTATTTT.

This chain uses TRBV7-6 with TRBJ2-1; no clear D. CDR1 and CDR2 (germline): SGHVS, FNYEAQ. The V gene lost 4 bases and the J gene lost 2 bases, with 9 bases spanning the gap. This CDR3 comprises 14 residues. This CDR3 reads CASSSGGAYNEQFF. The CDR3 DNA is TGTGCCAGCAGCTCGGGTGGTGCCTACAATGAGCAGTTCTTC.

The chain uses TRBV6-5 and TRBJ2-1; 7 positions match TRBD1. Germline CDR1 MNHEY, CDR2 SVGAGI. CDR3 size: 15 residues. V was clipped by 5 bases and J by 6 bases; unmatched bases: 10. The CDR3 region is CASSPSGQLINEQFF. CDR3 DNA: TGTGCCAGCAGTCCCTCGGGACAGCTTATCAATGAGCAGTTCTTC.

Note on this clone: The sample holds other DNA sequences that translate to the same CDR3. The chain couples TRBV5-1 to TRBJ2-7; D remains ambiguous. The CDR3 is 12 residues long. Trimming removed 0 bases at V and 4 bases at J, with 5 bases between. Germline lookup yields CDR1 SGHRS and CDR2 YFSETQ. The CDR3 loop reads CASSLGDYEQYF. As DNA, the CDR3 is TGCGCCAGCAGCTTGGGGGATTACGAGCAGTACTTC.

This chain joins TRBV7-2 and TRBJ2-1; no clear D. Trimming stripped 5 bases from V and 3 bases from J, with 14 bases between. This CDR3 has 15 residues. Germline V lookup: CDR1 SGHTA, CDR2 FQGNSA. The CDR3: CASSLGPIDYNEQFF. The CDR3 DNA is TGTGCCAGCAGCCTAGGCCCGATAGACTACAATGAGCAGTTCTTC. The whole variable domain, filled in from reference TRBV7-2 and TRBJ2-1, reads GAGVSQSPSNKVTEKGKDVELRCDPISGHTALYWYRQSLGQGLEFLIYFQGNSAPDKSGLPSDRFSAERTGGSVSTLTIQRTQQEDSAVYLCASSLGPIDYNEQFFGPGTRLTVL.

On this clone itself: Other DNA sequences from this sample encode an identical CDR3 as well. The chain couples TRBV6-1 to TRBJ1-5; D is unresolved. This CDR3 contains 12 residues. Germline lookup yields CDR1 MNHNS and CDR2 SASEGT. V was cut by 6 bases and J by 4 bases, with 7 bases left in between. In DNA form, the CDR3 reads TGTGCCAGCAGGACGGGTAATCAGCCCCAGCATTTT. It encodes CASRTGNQPQHF.

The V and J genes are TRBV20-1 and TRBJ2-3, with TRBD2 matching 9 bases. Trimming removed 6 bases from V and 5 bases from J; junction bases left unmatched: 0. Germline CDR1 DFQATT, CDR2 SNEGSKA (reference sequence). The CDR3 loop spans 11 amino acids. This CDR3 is CSALAGDTQYF. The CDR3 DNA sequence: TGCAGTGCACTAGCGGGAGATACGCAGTATTTT.

CDR3 sequence (DNA): TGTGCCAGCAGCCTGCCGGGGGCAAGCTCTGGAAACACCATATATTTT. Translated: CASSLPGASSGNTIYF. This chain links TRBV5-4 with TRBJ1-3, with D possibly being TRBD1 (6 bases). Trimming took 4 bases from V and 0 from J, leaving 14 bases between them. The CDR3 length is 16 residues. Germline lookup yields CDR1 SGHNT and CDR2 YYREEE (reference sequence).

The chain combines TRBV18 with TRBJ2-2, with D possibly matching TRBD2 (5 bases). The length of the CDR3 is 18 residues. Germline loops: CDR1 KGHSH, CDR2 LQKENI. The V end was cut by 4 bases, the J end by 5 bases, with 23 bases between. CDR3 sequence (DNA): TGTGCCAGCTCACAAATCCCGGGGAGTATTCAGAGTACCGGGGAGCTGTTTTTT. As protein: CASSQIPGSIQSTGELFF.